One TCR beta chain is described in this entry. Antigen unknown. The data were produced by immunoSEQ multiplex PCR, yet TCRdb's version contains in-frame clones alone and is incomplete. The table records approximately 35,000 clones, approximately 87% of them present only once. These data are taken from a study of lymphopenia after photon versus proton radiotherapy. Study-level findings and limits: Under photons, naive T cells and diversity fell while effector/memory populations rose. In patients who died, overall survival fell as post-nadir TCR diversity dropped more. Better survival with proton therapy was suggested as possible, not demonstrated.

The CDR3 extends over 15 amino acids. Germline lookup yields CDR1 SNHLY and CDR2 FYNNEI. Trimming cost V 4 bases and J 7 bases, with 19 bases left between them. This sequence originates from a woman between 50 and 59 years old with pancreatic cancer. The input for sequencing was peripheral blood, taken from a patient treated with photon-based radiotherapy. The V gene is TRBV2, the J gene TRBJ1-2; a weak D match, TRBD1 (5 bases). CDR3: CASSGGALENSGYTF. CDR3 DNA: TGTGCCAGCAGTGGAGGGGCCCTCGAGAATTCTGGCTACACCTTC.